One T cell receptor (beta chain) is described in this entry. As a fraction of the sample, this clonotype is medium-sized (0.01 to 0.1%). It lacks a known antigen. Base qualities are not provided; no much larger clone lies one nucleotide away. This entry belongs to a study of patients and donors after allogeneic stem cell transplantation (TCRdb year 2020). Relative to germline, V is missing 3 bases and J is missing 5 bases, with 6 bases of the junction outside any gene match. CDR1 and CDR2 (SNHLY, FYNNEI) derive from the germline V gene. The CDR3 holds 14 amino acids from the cysteine to the phenylalanine. Only the CDR3 portion is preserved as DNA: 42 bases, with reading frame beginning at the first base. The library was generated by RT-PCR. Sequencing instrument: NextSeq 550. TCRdb redid the processing of the public reads, applying fastp at Q25 and MiXCR, and retained in-frame beta chains. Here each entry gathers all rows of one CDR3 protein and keeps the most common genes and DNA. This sample has about 8,300 distinct CDR3 sequences in its table, and approximately 10% of those were observed once. The top ten clones comprise roughly 51% of the sample.

The sequence joins TRBV2 to TRBJ2-7, with 8 junctional bases fitting TRBD1. The sequence was collected from a human donor who was either an allogeneic HSCT recipient or a stem cell or donor lymphocyte infusion donor (not recorded which). It is not recorded whose cells these are; they may come from a transplant donor. The sequencing sample was made of blood, either unsorted or a sorted T cell fraction (not recorded which). The CDR3 reads CASSDRTGLNEQYF. Here is the DNA: TGTGCCAGCAGTGATCGGACAGGGCTGAACGAGCAGTACTTC.